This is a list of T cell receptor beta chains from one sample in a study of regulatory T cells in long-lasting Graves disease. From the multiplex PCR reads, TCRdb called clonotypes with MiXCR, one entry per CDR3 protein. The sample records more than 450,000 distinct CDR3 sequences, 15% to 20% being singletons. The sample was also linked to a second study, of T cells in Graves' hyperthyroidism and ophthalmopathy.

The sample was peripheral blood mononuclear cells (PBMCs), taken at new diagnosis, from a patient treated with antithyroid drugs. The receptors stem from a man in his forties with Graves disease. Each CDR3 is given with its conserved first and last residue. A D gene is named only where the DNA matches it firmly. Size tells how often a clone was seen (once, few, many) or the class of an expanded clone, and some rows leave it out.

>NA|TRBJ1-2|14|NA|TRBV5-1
TGCGCCAGCAGCTTGTCCGCGGGCACCTATGGCTACACCTTC
CASSLSAGTYGYTF
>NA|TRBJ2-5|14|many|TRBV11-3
TGTGCCAGCAGCTCCTCGGCGGGGCAAGAGACCCAGTACTTC
CASSSSAGQETQYF
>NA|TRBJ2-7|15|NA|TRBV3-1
TGTGCCAGCAGCCGAGCCAACCGGGACAAGGGGGAGCAGTACTTC
CASSRANRDKGEQYF
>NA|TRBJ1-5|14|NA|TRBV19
TGTGCCAGTAGCACGAGTGGCGGGCAATGGCCCCAGCATTTT
CASSTSGGQWPQHF
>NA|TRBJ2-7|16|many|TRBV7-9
TGTGCCAGCAGCTTGGGTGGGTTCGACCCTACCTACGAGCAGTACTTC
CASSLGGFDPTYEQYF
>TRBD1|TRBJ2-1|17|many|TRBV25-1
TGTGCCAGCAGTGAATGGGGCGGGACAGGTTTAGGGAATGAGCAGTTCTTC
CASSEWGGTGLGNEQFF
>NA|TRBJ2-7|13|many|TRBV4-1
TGCGCCAGCAGCCAACCTAGCTCCTACGAGCAGTACTTC
CASSQPSSYEQYF
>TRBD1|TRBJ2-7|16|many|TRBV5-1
TGCGCCAGCAGCTTTGATATTCCAGGGGGCCTCTACGAGCAGTACTTC
CASSFDIPGGLYEQYF
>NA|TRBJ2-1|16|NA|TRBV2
TGTGCCAGCAGTGAAGCCTGGGGGAGCTCCTACAATGAGCAGTTCTTC
CASSEAWGSSYNEQFF
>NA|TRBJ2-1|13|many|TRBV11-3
TGTGCCAGCAGCTCGATACAGGGAGGTGAGCAGTTCTTC
CASSSIQGGEQFF
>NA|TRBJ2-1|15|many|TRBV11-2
TGTGCCAGCAGCTTAGGGGTGAACTCCTACAATGAGCAGTTCTTC
CASSLGVNSYNEQFF
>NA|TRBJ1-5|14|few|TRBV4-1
TGCGCCAGCAGCCACTTACCCATCAATCAGCCCCAGCATTTT
CASSHLPINQPQHF
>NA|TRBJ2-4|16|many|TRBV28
TGTGCCAGCAGTTTAAGTGGGCCGGTGACCAAAAACATTCAGTACTTC
CASSLSGPVTKNIQYF
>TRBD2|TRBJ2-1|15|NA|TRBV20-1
TGCAGTGCTAGTAGAGCGGGAGTCCCCTACAATGAGCAGTTCTTC
CSASRAGVPYNEQFF
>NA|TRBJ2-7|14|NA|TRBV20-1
TGCAGTGCTAGAGATCGGTCAGGGACCAAGTTTCAGTACTTC
CSARDRSGTKFQYF
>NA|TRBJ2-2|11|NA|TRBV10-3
TGTGCCATCAGAGGAACCGGGGAGCTGTTTTTT
CAIRGTGELFF
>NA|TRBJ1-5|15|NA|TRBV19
TGTGCCAGTACCCAATTTAGAGGGGAAAGTCAGCCCCAGCATTTT
CASTQFRGESQPQHF
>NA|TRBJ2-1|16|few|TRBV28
TGTGCCAGCAGTCCCCCGGGACGGATGAGGGACAATGAGCAGTTCTTC
CASSPPGRMRDNEQFF
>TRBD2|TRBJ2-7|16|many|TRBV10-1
TGCGCCAGCAGCCCGACTAGCGGGTACCTCTCCTACGAGCAGTACTTC
CASSPTSGYLSYEQYF
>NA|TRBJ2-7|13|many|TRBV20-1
TGCAGTGCTAGGGGCAGGCTCTGGTACGAGCAGTACTTC
CSARGRLWYEQYF
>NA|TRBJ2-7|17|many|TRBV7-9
TGTGCCAGCAGCTTAGCAGTCGGAGACATCTCGCCCTACGAGCAGTACTTC
CASSLAVGDISPYEQYF
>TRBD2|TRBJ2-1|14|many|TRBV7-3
TGTGCCAGCAGCTCTAGCGGGAGTGCCAATGAGCAGTTCTTC
CASSSSGSANEQFF
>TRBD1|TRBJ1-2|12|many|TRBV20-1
TGCAGTGCTAGACAGGGGGACTATGGCTACACCTTC
CSARQGDYGYTF
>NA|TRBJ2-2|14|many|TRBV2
TGTGCCAGCAGGGCGGGGCCGAACACCGGGGAGCTGTTTTTT
CASRAGPNTGELFF
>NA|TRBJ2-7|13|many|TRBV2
TGTGCCAGCAGCCGGGACGCATCCTACGAGCAGTACTTC
CASSRDASYEQYF
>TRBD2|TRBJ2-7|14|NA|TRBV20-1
TGCAGTGCTAGAAGGGCTAGCGGGAGATACGAGCAGTACTTC
CSARRASGRYEQYF
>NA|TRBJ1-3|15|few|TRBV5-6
TGTGCCAGCAGCTTGAGAGCTTATCCTGGAAACACCATATATTTT
CASSLRAYPGNTIYF
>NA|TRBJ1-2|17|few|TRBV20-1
TGCAGTGCTAGTCCAGCCACGCAGGGAATGTGGAGCTATGGCTACACCTTC
CSASPATQGMWSYGYTF
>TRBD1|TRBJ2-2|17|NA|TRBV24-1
TGTGCCACCAGTGACCTGCGGCGGACAGGGGCCACCGGGGAGCTGTTTTTT
CATSDLRRTGATGELFF
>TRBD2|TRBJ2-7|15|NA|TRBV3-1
TGTGCCAGCAGCCAAGAGCTTAGCGGGAGGGGTTGGCAGTACTTC
CASSQELSGRGWQYF
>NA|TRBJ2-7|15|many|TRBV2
TGTGCCAGCAGTGAGGACGGCCTTAGCTCCTACGAGCAGTACTTC
CASSEDGLSSYEQYF
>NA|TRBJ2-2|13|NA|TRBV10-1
TGCGCCAGCGGTAAAGGGACTGCCGGGGAGCTGTTTTTT
CASGKGTAGELFF
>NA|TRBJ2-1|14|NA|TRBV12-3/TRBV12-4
TGTGCCAGCAGTAAGTCGAGCTCCTACAATGAGCAGTTCTTC
CASSKSSSYNEQFF
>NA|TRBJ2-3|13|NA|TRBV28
TGTGCCAGCGAGGGGGGACCCACAGATACGCAGTATTTT
CASEGGPTDTQYF
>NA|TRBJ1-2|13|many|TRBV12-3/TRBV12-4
TGTGCCAGCAGAGGGGGGGGCCGCTATGGCTACACCTTC
CASRGGGRYGYTF
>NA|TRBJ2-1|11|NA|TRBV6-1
TGTGCCAGCCGGGGAGTGAATGAGCAGTTCTTC
CASRGVNEQFF